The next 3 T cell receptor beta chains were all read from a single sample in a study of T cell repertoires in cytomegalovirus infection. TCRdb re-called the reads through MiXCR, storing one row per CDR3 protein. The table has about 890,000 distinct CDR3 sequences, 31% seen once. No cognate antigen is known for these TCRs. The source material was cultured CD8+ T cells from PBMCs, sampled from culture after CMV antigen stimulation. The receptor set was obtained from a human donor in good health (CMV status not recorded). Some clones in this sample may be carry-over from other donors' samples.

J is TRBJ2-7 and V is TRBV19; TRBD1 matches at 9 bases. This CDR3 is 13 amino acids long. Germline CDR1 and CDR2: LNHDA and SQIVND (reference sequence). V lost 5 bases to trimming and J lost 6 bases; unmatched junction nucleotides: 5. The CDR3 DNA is TGTGCCAGTAGTCCGGGACAGGGAAGCGAGCAGTACGTC. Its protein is CASSPGQGSEQYV.

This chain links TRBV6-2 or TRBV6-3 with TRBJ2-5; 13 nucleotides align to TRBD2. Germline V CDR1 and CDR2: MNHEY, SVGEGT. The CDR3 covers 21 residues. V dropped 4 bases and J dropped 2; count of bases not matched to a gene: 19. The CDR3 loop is CASSSQRTVGTSGVLQETQYF. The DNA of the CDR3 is TGTGCCAGCAGTTCTCAACGCACCGTCGGGACTAGCGGGGTCCTGCAAGAGACCCAGTACTTC.

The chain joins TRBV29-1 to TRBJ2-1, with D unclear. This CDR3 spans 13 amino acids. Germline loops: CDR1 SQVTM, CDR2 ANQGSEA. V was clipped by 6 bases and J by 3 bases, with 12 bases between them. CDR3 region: CSVRHYDYNEQFF. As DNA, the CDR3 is TGCAGCGTCCGCCATTATGACTACAATGAGCAGTTCTTC.